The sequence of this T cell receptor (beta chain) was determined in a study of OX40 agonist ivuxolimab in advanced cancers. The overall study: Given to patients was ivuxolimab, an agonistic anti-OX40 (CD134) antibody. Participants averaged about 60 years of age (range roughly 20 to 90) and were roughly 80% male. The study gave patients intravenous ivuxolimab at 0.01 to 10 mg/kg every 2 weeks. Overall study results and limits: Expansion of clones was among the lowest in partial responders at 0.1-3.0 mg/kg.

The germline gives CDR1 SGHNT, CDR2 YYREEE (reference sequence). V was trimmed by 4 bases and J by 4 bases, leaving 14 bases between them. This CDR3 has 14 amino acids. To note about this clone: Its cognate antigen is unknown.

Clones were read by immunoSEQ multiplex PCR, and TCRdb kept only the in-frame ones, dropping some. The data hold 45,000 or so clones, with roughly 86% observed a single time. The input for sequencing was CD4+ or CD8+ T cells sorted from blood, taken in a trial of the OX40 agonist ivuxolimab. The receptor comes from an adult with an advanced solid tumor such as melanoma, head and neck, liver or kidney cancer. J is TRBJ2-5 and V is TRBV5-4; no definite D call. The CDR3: CASSPPDPGETQYF. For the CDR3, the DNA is TGTGCCAGCAGCCCCCCGGATCCCGGAGAGACCCAGTACTTC.